This T cell receptor (beta chain) was recorded in a study of Graves' ophthalmopathy and Graves' hyperthyroidism. Study-wide context: Samples of peripheral blood were obtained at initial diagnosis, prior to treatment of any kind.

PBMCs stemmed from around 9.1 ml of fresh peripheral blood. This clonotype has a count of ten or more. Antigen unknown. RNA transcripts provided the template for amplifying TCR beta CDR3 regions. The first round was an RT-PCR with HTBI primers, and the second round was a multiplex PCR. Using its own MiXCR run on the multiplex PCR reads, TCRdb lists one record per CDR3 protein. The sample carries around 670,000 distinct CDR3 sequences, around 40% recorded once. General study results and limits: The model achieved 70.59% sensitivity and less than 75% specificity for ophthalmopathy progression.

V gave up 7 bases and J gave up 6 bases, with 19 bases separating them. The CDR3 contains 13 residues. The germline CDR1 and CDR2 sequences are SQVTM and ANQGSEA. Sequenced sample: peripheral blood. V and J are TRBV29-1 and TRBJ2-7; D tentatively fits TRBD1 or TRBD2 (5 bases each). This receptor was obtained from an adult man with Graves' ophthalmopathy. The CDR3 DNA reads TGCAGCGCCTACGGGACCGCCGATGTCGAGCAGTACTTC. Amino acid sequence: CSAYGTADVEQYF.